This T cell receptor beta chain was documented in a study of T cells in tumors after PD-1 blockade. Study background: A subset received ongoing vismodegib 150 mg daily alongside anti-PD-1 therapy.

Study-wide findings and caveats: Some novel exhausted tumor clones appeared in pre-treatment blood, suggesting peripheral recruitment.

The trim removed 10 bases at V and 5 bases at J, leaving 13 bases unmatched. Looked up from germline, CDR1 is SGHTA and CDR2 is FQGTGA. The CDR3 runs to 15 residues. Clones were read by immunoSEQ multiplex PCR, and TCRdb kept only the in-frame ones, dropping some. Found here are about 560 clones, 65% to 70% of them singletons; the top ten hold over 30%. A remark on this clone: Antigen specificity is unknown.

V usage is TRBV7-3 and J usage is TRBJ1-4; 7 bases fit TRBD1. The sample consisted of tumor tissue, taken after anti-PD-1 treatment. The clonotype originates from a human donor with cutaneous squamous cell carcinoma. The CDR3 reads CATHRRGRVNEKLFF. The CDR3 DNA follows: TGTGCCACCCACCGGAGGGGGCGGGTGAATGAAAAACTGTTTTTT. Drawing the rest from reference TRBV7-3 and TRBJ1-4, the complete variable domain is GAGVSQTPSNKVTEKGKYVELRCDPISGHTALYWYRQSLGQGPEFLIYFQGTGAADDSGLPNDRFFAVRPEGSVSTLKIQRTERGDSAVYLCATHRRGRVNEKLFFGSGTQLSVL.